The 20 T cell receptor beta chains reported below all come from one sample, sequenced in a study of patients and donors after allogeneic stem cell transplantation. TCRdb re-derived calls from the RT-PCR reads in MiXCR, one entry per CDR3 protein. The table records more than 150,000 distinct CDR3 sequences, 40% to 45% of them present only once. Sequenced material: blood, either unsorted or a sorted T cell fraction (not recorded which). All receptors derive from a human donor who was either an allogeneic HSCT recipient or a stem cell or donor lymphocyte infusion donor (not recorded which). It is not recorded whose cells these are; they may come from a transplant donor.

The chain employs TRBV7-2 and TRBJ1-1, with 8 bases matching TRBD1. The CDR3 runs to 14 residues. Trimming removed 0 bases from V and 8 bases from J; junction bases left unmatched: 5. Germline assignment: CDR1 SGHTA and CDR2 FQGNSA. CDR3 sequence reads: CASSLAGTGTEAFF. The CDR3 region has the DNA TGTGCCAGCAGCTTAGCGGGGACAGGCACCGAAGCTTTCTTT.

CDR3 DNA: TGTGCCAGCGGCGGGCAGATCGGCGAGCAGTACTTC. Its protein product is CASGGQIGEQYF. The J gene is TRBJ2-7, the V gene TRBV6-6; D might be TRBD2 (5 bases). V lost 8 bases and J 6 bases, leaving 14 bases between the germline ends. Germline CDR1 is MNHNY and CDR2 is SVGAGI (reference sequence). This CDR3 is built from 12 residues.

CDR3 protein: CACISTPGYGYTF. Written as DNA, the CDR3 is TGTGCCTGCATCAGTACCCCAGGCTATGGCTACACCTTC. The chain is built from TRBV21-1 and TRBJ1-2. TRBV21-1 is termed a pseudogene. This CDR3 has 13 residues.

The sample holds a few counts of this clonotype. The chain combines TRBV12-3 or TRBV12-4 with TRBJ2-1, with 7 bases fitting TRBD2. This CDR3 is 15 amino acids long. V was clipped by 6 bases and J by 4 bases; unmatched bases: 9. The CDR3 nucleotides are TGTGCCAGCAGCCCCGGACTAGTTTCGTACAATGAGCAGTTCTTC. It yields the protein CASSPGLVSYNEQFF.

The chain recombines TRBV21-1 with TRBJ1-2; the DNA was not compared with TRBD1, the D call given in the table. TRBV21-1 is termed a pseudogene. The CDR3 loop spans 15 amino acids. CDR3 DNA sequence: TGTGCCAGCAGCTCCCAGGGCCAGGGGCTATATGGCTACACCTTC. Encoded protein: CASSSQGQGLYGYTF.

DNA of the CDR3: TGCAGCGTTTTGGCGGGGGTCACTGAAGCTTTCTTT. This encodes CSVLAGVTEAFF. The chain couples TRBV29-1 to TRBJ1-1; TRBD1 might be the D (5 bases). CDR1 is SQVTM and CDR2 is ANQGSEA in the germline V gene. V was cut by 5 bases and J by 4 bases, with 11 bases left in between. The CDR3 totals 12 residues.

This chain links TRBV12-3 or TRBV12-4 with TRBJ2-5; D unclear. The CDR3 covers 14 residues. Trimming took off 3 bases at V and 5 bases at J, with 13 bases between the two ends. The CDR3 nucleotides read TGTGCCAGCAGTTTCCCTCCACCCAGCGAGACCCAGTACTTC. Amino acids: CASSFPPPSETQYF.

CDR3 coding DNA: TGTGCCAGCAGCAAGACAGGGGCGTATGGCTACACCTTC. Translation: CASSKTGAYGYTF. V gene TRBV12-3 or TRBV12-4 combines with J gene TRBJ1-2, with 8 bases matching TRBD1. Trimming took 6 bases from V and 5 from J; bases not matched to a gene: 5. The CDR3 totals 13 residues.

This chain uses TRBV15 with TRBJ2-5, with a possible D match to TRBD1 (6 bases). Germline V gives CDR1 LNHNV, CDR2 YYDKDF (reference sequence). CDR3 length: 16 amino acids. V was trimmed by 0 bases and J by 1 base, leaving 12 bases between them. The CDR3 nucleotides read TGTGCCACCAGCAGAGAGCACGGGACAATCCAAGAGACCCAGTACTTC. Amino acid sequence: CATSREHGTIQETQYF.

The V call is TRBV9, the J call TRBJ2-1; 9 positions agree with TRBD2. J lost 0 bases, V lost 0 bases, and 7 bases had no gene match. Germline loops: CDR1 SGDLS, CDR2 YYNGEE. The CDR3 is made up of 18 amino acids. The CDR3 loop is CASSVELAGRSSYNEQFF. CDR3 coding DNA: TGTGCCAGCAGCGTAGAGCTAGCGGGGAGAAGCTCCTACAATGAGCAGTTCTTC.

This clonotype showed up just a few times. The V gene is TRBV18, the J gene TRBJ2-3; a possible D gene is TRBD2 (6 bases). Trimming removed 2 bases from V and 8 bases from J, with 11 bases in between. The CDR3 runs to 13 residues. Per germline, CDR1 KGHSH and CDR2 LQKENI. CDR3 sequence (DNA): TGTGCCAGCTCACCAGAGCTCGGGAGTACGCAGTATTTT. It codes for CASSPELGSTQYF.

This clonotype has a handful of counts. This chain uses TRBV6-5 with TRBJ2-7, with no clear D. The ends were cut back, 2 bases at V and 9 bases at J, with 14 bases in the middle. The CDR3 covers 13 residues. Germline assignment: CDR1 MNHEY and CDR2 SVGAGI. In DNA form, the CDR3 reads TGTGCCAGCAGTTACACTGGCAGCCCGCGGCAGTACTTC. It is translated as CASSYTGSPRQYF.

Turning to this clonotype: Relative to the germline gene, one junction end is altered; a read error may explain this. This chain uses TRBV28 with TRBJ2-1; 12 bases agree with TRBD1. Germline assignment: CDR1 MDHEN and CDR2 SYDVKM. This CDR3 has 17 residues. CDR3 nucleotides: TGTGCCAGCAGTTTATTAAGGGGGACAGGGGGCTACGATGAGCAGTTCTTC. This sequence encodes CASSLLRGTGGYDEQFF.

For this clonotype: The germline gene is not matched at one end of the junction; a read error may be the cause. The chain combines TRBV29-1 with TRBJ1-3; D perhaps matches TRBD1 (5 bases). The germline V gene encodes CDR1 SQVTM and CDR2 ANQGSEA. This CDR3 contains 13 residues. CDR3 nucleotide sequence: TGCAGCGTTGAAGGACAGACTGGAGACACCATATATTTT. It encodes CSVEGQTGDTIYF.

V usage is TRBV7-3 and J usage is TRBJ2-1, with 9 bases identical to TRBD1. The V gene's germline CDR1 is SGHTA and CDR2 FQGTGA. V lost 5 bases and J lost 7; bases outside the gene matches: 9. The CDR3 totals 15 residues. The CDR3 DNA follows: TGTGCCAGCAGCCCGGACAGGGGAAATCGGAATGAGCAGTTCTTC. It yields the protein CASSPDRGNRNEQFF.

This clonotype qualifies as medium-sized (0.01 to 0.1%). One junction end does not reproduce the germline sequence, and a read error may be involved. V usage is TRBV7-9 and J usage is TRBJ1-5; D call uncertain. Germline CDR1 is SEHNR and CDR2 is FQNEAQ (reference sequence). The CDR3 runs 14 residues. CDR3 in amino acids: CASSLGGGNQPQHF. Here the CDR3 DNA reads TGCGCCAGCAGCCTCGGAGGCGGCAATCAGCCCCAGCATTTT.

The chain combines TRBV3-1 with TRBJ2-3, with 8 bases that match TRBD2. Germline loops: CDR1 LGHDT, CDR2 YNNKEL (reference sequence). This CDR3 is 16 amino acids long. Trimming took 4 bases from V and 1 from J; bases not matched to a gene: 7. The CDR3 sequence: CASSRTSPIGTDTQYF. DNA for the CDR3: TGTGCCAGCAGCCGGACTAGCCCGATAGGCACAGATACGCAGTATTTT.

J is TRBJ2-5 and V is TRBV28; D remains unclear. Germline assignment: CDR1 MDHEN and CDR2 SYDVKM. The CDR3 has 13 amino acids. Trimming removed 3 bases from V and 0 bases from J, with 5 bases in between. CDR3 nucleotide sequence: TGTGCCAGCAGTTTGCGGTACCAAGAGACCCAGTACTTC. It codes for CASSLRYQETQYF.

DNA for the CDR3: TGTGCCAGCAGCCACCCGGGGGAAGCCGGGGAGCTGTTTTTT. Its translation is CASSHPGEAGELFF. This chain joins TRBV13 and TRBJ2-2, with D possibly being TRBD2 (6 bases). The V end was cut by 5 bases, the J end by 6 bases, with 13 bases between. From germline, CDR1 is PRHDT and CDR2 FYEKMQ (reference sequence). This CDR3 is 14 amino acids long.

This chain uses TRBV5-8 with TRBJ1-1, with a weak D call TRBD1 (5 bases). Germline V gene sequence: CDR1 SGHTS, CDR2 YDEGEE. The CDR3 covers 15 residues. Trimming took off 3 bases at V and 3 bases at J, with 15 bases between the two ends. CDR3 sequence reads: CASSSLDWGYTEAFF. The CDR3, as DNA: TGTGCCAGCAGCTCCCTTGATTGGGGCTACACTGAAGCTTTCTTT.